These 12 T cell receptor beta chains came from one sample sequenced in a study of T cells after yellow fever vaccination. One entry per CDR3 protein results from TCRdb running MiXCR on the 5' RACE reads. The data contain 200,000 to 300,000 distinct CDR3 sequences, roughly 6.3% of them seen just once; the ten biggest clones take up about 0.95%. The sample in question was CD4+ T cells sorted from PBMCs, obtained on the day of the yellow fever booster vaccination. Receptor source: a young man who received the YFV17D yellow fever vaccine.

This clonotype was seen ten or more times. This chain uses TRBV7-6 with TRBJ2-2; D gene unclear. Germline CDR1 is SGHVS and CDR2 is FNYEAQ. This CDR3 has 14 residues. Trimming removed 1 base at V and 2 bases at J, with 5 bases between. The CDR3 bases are TGTGCCAGCAGCTTAGAGAAAAACACCGGGGAGCTGTTTTTT. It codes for CASSLEKNTGELFF.

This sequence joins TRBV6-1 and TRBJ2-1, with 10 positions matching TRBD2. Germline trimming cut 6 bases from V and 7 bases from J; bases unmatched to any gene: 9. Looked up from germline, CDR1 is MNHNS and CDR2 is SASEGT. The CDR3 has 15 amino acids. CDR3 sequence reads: CASSNSGRALNEQFF. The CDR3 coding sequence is TGTGCCAGCAGCAACAGCGGGAGGGCTTTGAATGAGCAGTTCTTC.

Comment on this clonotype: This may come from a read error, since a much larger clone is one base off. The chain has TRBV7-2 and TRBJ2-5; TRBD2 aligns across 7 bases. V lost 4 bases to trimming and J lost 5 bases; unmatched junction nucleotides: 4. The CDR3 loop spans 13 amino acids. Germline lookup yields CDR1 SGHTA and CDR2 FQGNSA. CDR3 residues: CASSSGLVETQYF. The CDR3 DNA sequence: TGTGCCAGCAGCTCAGGACTAGTGGAGACCCAGTACTTC.

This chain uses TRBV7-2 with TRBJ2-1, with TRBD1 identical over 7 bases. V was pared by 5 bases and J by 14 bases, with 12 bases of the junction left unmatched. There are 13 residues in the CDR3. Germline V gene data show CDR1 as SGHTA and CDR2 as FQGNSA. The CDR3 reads CASSLDRANREFF. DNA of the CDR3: TGTGCCAGCAGCCTTGACAGGGCCAATCGGGAGTTCTTC.

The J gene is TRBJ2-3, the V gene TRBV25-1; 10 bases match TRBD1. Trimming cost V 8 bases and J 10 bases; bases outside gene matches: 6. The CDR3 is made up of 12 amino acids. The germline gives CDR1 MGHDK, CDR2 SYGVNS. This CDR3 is CASSRDRGPQYF. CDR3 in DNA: TGTGCCAGCTCCCGGGACAGGGGACCGCAGTATTTT.

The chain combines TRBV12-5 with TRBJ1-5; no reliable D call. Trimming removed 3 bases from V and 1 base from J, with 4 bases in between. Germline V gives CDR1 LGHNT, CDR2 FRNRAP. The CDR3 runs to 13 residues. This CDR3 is CASGFGSNQPQHF. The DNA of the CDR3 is TGTGCTAGTGGTTTTGGCAGCAATCAGCCCCAGCATTTT.

The CDR3 DNA sequence: TGTGCCAGCAGCCAAGGGGGGACGCGACAGCCCCAGCATTTT. Amino acid sequence: CASSQGGTRQPQHF. The chain has TRBV3-1 and TRBJ1-5; a possible D gene is TRBD1 (5 bases). The CDR3 has 14 residues. The V gene lost 1 base and the J gene lost 7 bases, with 11 bases spanning the gap. Germline CDR1 and CDR2: LGHDT and YNNKEL (reference sequence).

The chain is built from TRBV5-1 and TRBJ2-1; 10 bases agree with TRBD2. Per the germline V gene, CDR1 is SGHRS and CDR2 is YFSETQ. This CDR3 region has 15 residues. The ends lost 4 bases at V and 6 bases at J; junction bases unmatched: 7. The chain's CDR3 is CASSRSGRSGNEQFF. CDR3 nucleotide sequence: TGCGCCAGCAGCCGTAGCGGGAGGTCGGGCAATGAGCAGTTCTTC.

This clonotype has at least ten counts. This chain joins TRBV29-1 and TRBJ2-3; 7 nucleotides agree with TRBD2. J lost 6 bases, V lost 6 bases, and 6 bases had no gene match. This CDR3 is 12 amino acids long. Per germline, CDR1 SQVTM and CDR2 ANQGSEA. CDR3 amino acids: CSVITGGDTQYF. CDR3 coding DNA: TGCAGCGTCATTACCGGGGGGGATACGCAGTATTTT.

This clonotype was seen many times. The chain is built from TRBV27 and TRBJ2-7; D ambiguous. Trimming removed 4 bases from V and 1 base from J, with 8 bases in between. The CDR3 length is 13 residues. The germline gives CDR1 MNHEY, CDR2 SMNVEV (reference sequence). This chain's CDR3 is CASSSGNSYEQYF. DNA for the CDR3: TGTGCCAGCAGTTCCGGCAATTCCTACGAGCAGTACTTC.

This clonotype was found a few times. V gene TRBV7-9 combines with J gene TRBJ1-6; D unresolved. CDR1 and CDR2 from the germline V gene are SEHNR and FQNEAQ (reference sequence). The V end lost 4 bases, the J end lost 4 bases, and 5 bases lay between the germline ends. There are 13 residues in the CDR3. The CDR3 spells CASSSEYNSPLHF. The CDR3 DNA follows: TGTGCCAGCAGCTCTGAGTATAATTCACCCCTCCACTTT.

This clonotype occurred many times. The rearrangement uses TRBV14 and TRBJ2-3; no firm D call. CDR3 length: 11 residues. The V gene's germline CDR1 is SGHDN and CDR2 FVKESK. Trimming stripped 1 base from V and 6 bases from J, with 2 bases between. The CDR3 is CASSQVDTQYF. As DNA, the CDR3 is TGTGCCAGCAGCCAAGTTGATACGCAGTATTTT.